What follows are 16 T cell receptor beta chains derived from one specimen sequenced in a study of memory CD4+ T cells and cytomegalovirus serostatus. The sort gate was single viable CD3+CD4+CD8-CD45RO+ cells for memory CD4+ T cells. Some clones are missing from TCRdb's copy, which holds only in-frame ones; the method was immunoSEQ multiplex PCR. Here the sample spans about 57,000 clones, approximately 79% being singletons. Specimen: memory CD4+ T cells from blood. Receptors originate from an adult in good health and CMV-seronegative.

The genes are TRBV18 and TRBJ1-5; perhaps TRBD1 as D (5 bases). CDR1 is KGHSH, CDR2 LQKENI, per germline. V lost 6 bases and J lost 7, with 22 bases in between. The CDR3 length is 16 residues. CDR3 bases: TGTGCCAGCTCGTCACGTCCAGGGTCGTTTGAACAGCCCCAGCATTTT. Translation: CASSSRPGSFEQPQHF. The whole variable domain, remainder taken from reference TRBV18 and TRBJ1-5, is NAGVMQNPRHLVRRRGQEARLRCSPMKGHSHVYWYRQLPEEGLKFMVYLQKENIIDESGMPKERFSAEFPKEGPSILRIQQVVRGDSAAYFCASSSRPGSFEQPQHFGDGTRLSIL.

The chain is built from TRBV7-6 and TRBJ2-5; the match to TRBD1 covers 9 bases. The CDR3 spans 16 residues. The germline V gene has CDR1 SGHVS and CDR2 FNYEAQ. V lost 1 base, J lost 4 bases, and 7 bases stayed unmatched. The CDR3 nucleotides read TGTGCCAGCAGCTTAGGAGGACAGGGGAGAGGAGAGACCCAGTACTTC. Protein product: CASSLGGQGRGETQYF.

CDR3 DNA sequence: TGTGCCAGCAGCCCACTTCCAGGGGCAGATACGCAGTATTTT. Protein sequence: CASSPLPGADTQYF. The chain joins TRBV7-3 to TRBJ2-3; possible D gene TRBD1, 6 bases. CDR3 length: 14 amino acids. The germline gives CDR1 SGHTA, CDR2 FQGTGA. V lost 5 bases and J lost 4, with 13 bases in between.

This clone has a handful of counts. This chain connects TRBV5-8 to TRBJ2-3; tentative D call: TRBD2 (5 bases). Trimming removed 4 bases at V and 8 bases at J, with 20 bases between. CDR3 length: 15 amino acids. Per the germline V gene, CDR1 is SGHTS and CDR2 is YDEGEE. Written as DNA, the CDR3 is TGTGCCAGCAGCCCCCTGGACTCGCCCCCTCGTACGCAGTATTTT. It translates to CASSPLDSPPRTQYF. Full variable domain (rest looked up from reference TRBV5-8 and TRBJ2-3): EAGVTQSPTHLIKTRGQQATLRCSPISGHTSVYWYQQALGLGLQFLLWYDEGEERNRGNFPPRFSGRQFPNYSSELNVNALELEDSALYLCASSPLDSPPRTQYFGPGTRLTVL.

V and J are TRBV7-2 and TRBJ1-5; TRBD1 might be the D (6 bases). CDR3 length: 14 residues. The V gene lost 2 bases and the J gene lost 2 bases, with 7 bases spanning the gap. The V gene's germline CDR1 is SGHTA and CDR2 FQGNSA. Written as DNA, the CDR3 is TGTGCCAGCAGCTTAAGGGGGGGCAATCAGCCCCAGCATTTT. Translating it yields CASSLRGGNQPQHF.

The chain uses TRBV7-2 and TRBJ1-2; 7 bases match TRBD1. The germline CDR1 and CDR2 sequences are SGHTA and FQGNSA. CDR3 size: 15 residues. The V gene end was trimmed by 4 bases and the J gene end by 3 bases; junction bases not matched to a gene: 8. CDR3 coding DNA: TGTGCCAGCAGCTCCGACAGGGTAGAGGACTATGGCTACACCTTC. Translated, it gives CASSSDRVEDYGYTF. Variable domain in full (rest from reference TRBV7-2 and TRBJ1-2): GAGVSQSPSNKVTEKGKDVELRCDPISGHTALYWYRQSLGQGLEFLIYFQGNSAPDKSGLPSDRFSAERTGGSVSTLTIQRTQQEDSAVYLCASSSDRVEDYGYTFGSGTRLTVV.

The chain has TRBV15 and TRBJ2-5, with D possibly matching TRBD1 (5 bases). Germline V gene data show CDR1 as LNHNV and CDR2 as YYDKDF (reference sequence). The CDR3 contains 13 residues. The V and J ends lost 5 bases and 1 base respectively, with 8 bases between them. The CDR3 DNA reads as TGTGCCACCAGCCCGACAGTCCAAGAGACCCAGTACTTC. Residues: CATSPTVQETQYF.

The chain couples TRBV7-9 to TRBJ1-1, with no clear D. Germline loops: CDR1 SEHNR, CDR2 FQNEAQ (reference sequence). V lost 0 bases and J lost 1, with 9 bases in between. The CDR3 runs to 15 residues. CDR3 amino acids: CASSLAITENTEAFF. The CDR3 DNA reads TGTGCCAGCAGCTTAGCGATAACAGAGAACACTGAAGCTTTCTTT.

The rearrangement uses TRBV5-6 and TRBJ2-3; D gene uncertain. Trimming removed 1 base at V and 4 bases at J, with 10 bases between. This CDR3 comprises 14 residues. The V gene's germline CDR1 is SGHDT and CDR2 YYEEEE. Here the CDR3 DNA reads TGTGCCAGCAGCTTGAACGGAGAAGCAGATACGCAGTATTTT. Amino acid sequence: CASSLNGEADTQYF.

The rearrangement links TRBV5-1 to TRBJ1-5; D possibly corresponds to TRBD1 (5 bases). V was clipped by 0 bases and J by 1 base, with 11 bases between them. CDR1 SGHRS and CDR2 YFSETQ come from the germline V gene. The CDR3 totals 16 residues. The CDR3 here is CASSLGIGGSNQPQHF. The CDR3 DNA reads as TGCGCCAGCAGCTTGGGCATTGGGGGGAGCAATCAGCCCCAGCATTTT.

The V gene is TRBV27, the J gene TRBJ1-2, with TRBD1 identical over 9 bases. Germline V gives CDR1 MNHEY, CDR2 SMNVEV (reference sequence). V gave up 3 bases and J gave up 2 bases; unmatched junction bases: 10. This CDR3 spans 17 amino acids. CDR3 sequence reads: CASSFLTGGASNYGYTF. The DNA for the CDR3 is TGTGCCAGCAGTTTTTTAACAGGGGGCGCATCGAACTATGGCTACACCTTC.

This chain connects TRBV10-3 to TRBJ1-4; maybe TRBD1 (5 bases). This CDR3 is built from 13 residues. Per the germline V gene, CDR1 is ENHRY and CDR2 is SYGVKD. V shed 2 bases and J shed 7 bases, with 8 bases lying between them. This CDR3 reads CAISERDLEKLFF. DNA for the CDR3: TGTGCCATCAGTGAGCGGGACCTTGAAAAACTGTTTTTT.

CDR3 region: CASSPDRGEQYF. The CDR3 DNA is TGTGCCAGCAGCCCCGACAGGGGCGAGCAGTACTTC. This chain uses TRBV7-9 with TRBJ2-7, with TRBD1 identical over 8 bases. CDR1 SEHNR and CDR2 FQNEAQ come from the germline V gene (reference sequence). The J segment lost 6 bases and the V segment lost 5 bases, leaving 3 bases of the junction unmatched. The CDR3 is 12 amino acids.

This clone was detected a few times. This sequence joins TRBV6-1 and TRBJ1-2; weak D call: TRBD1 (5 bases). Trimming removed 7 bases from V and 2 bases from J, with 17 bases in between. CDR3 size: 15 residues. Germline CDR1 reads MNHNS; CDR2 reads SASEGT. The CDR3: CASTSGPPRNYGYTF. The CDR3 DNA reads TGTGCCAGCACCTCGGGGCCCCCTAGAAACTATGGCTACACCTTC.

This chain joins TRBV5-1 and TRBJ1-3; D not resolved. The ends were cut back, 5 bases at V and 4 bases at J, with 13 bases in the middle. Germline CDR1 and CDR2: SGHRS and YFSETQ. The CDR3 is made up of 14 amino acids. CDR3 DNA: TGCGCCAGCAGTTTAGACATACAGGGAAACACCATATATTTT. Translation: CASSLDIQGNTIYF.

The chain has TRBV16 and TRBJ2-3; 12 bases agree with TRBD2. Germline CDR1 is KGHSY and CDR2 is FQNENV. Trimming cost V 0 bases and J 2 bases; bases outside gene matches: 3. The CDR3 runs to 17 residues. The CDR3 loop reads CASSQSRLAGDTDTQYF. The CDR3 bases are TGTGCCAGCAGCCAATCGAGACTAGCGGGGGACACAGATACGCAGTATTTT.